A single sample is the source of the 12 T cell receptor beta chains below, sequenced in a study of identical twins' blood T cells. TCRdb re-called the 5' RACE reads through MiXCR, storing one row per CDR3 protein. The sample has roughly 380,000 distinct CDR3 sequences; roughly 27% are singletons. The specimen sequenced was PBMCs. The receptors shown here come from a woman between 18 and 49 years old in good health.

The CDR3 bases are TGCGCCAGCAGCTACCAGGACCATGGGGTAACTGAAGCTTTCTTT. This codes for CASSYQDHGVTEAFF. The chain links TRBV5-1 to TRBJ1-1, with D unclear. CDR1 is SGHRS, CDR2 YFSETQ, per germline. With 3 bases removed from V and 5 bases from J, the gap between germline ends came to 17 bases. The CDR3 extends over 15 amino acids.

The rearrangement joins TRBV6-5 to TRBJ2-3; 8 positions match TRBD1. There are 15 residues in the CDR3. CDR1 and CDR2 (germline): MNHEY, SVGAGI. The V and J ends lost 6 bases and 4 bases, in that order; junction bases with no gene match: 9. The CDR3 coding sequence is TGTGCCAGCAGCCGACAGGGGACTCTCCCAGATACGCAGTATTTT. Amino acid sequence: CASSRQGTLPDTQYF.

This sequence joins TRBV29-1 and TRBJ1-4; no clear D. Trimming stripped 4 bases from V and 6 bases from J, with 12 bases between. There are 13 residues in the CDR3. CDR1 is SQVTM and CDR2 is ANQGSEA in the germline V gene. As DNA, the CDR3 is TGCAGCGTTGGGAAGCAAAGGGATGAAAAACTGTTTTTT. Its protein is CSVGKQRDEKLFF. The whole variable domain, remainder taken from reference TRBV29-1 and TRBJ1-4, is SAVISQKPSRDICQRGTSLTIQCQVDSQVTMMFWYRQQPGQSLTLIATANQGSEATYESGFVIDKFPISRPNLTFSTLTVSNMSPEDSSIYLCSVGKQRDEKLFFGSGTQLSVL.

The chain uses TRBV6-5 and TRBJ2-3, with D possibly matching TRBD2 (5 bases). Trimming left V 2 bases short and J 6 bases short, with 12 bases between. The CDR3 extends over 14 amino acids. Germline CDR1 and CDR2: MNHEY and SVGAGI. DNA of the CDR3: TGTGCCAGCAGTTACAGCGGCCCCCCGGATACGCAGTATTTT. As protein: CASSYSGPPDTQYF.

This clonotype was recorded a few times. The gene calls are TRBV20-1 and TRBJ2-3, with 9 bases fitting TRBD2. The V gene's germline CDR1 is DFQATT and CDR2 SNEGSKA (reference sequence). The CDR3 length is 13 residues. Germline trimming cut 6 bases from V and 1 base from J; bases unmatched to any gene: 2. CDR3: CSARTSGTDTQYF. CDR3 DNA: TGCAGTGCCCGGACTAGCGGCACAGATACGCAGTATTTT.

This clonotype was seen at least ten times. The V gene is TRBV6-5, the J gene TRBJ2-2; 15 bases are shared with TRBD2. This CDR3 comprises 16 residues. The trim removed 5 bases at V and 8 bases at J, leaving 6 bases unmatched. Germline V gene data show CDR1 as MNHEY and CDR2 as SVGAGI. The CDR3 is CASSQGLAGGIGELFF. The CDR3, as DNA: TGTGCCAGCAGTCAGGGACTAGCGGGAGGAATTGGGGAGCTGTTTTTT.

Turning to this clonotype: At one boundary the junction diverges from the germline segment, which might be a read error. The rearrangement uses TRBV20-1 and TRBJ2-1; the match to TRBD2 covers 8 bases. Germline V gene sequence: CDR1 DFQATT, CDR2 SNEGSKA (reference sequence). The CDR3 is 12 residues long. CDR3 sequence reads: CSAWRGDNDQFF. Written as DNA, the CDR3 is TGCAGTGCTTGGCGGGGGGACAATGATCAGTTCTTC.

This rearrangement joins TRBV3-1 to TRBJ1-1; weak D call: TRBD1 (6 bases). This CDR3 is 14 amino acids long. The germline V gene encodes CDR1 LGHDT and CDR2 YNNKEL (reference sequence). The ends were cut back, 6 bases at V and 4 bases at J, with 15 bases in the middle. The CDR3 protein is CASRSQGRGTEAFF. The CDR3 bases are TGTGCCAGCAGGTCACAGGGAAGGGGCACTGAAGCTTTCTTT.

This clonotype was detected many times. V gene TRBV5-1 combines with J gene TRBJ2-5, with unresolved D. Trimming shortened V by 1 base and J by 5 bases, and 6 bases separated the two germline ends. The germline V gene encodes CDR1 SGHRS and CDR2 YFSETQ. The CDR3 is 12 residues long. The CDR3 DNA sequence: TGCGCCAGCAGCTTGCTCTCGGAGACCCAGTACTTC. Translated: CASSLLSETQYF. The entire variable domain, with the rest obtained from reference TRBV5-1 and TRBJ2-5, is as follows: KAGVTQTPRYLIKTRGQQVTLSCSPISGHRSVSWYQQTPGQGLQFLFEYFSETQRNKGNFPGRFSGRQFSNSRSEMNVSTLELGDSALYLCASSLLSETQYFGPGTRLLVL.

The rearrangement uses TRBV30 and TRBJ2-4; D gene uncertain. Per the germline V gene, CDR1 is GTSNPN and CDR2 is SVGIG (reference sequence). V gave up 0 bases and J gave up 6 bases, with 6 bases separating them. This CDR3 contains 12 residues. The CDR3 nucleotides are TGTGCCTGGAGTGTTGGGCCAAACATTCAGTACTTC. Its translation is CAWSVGPNIQYF.

The J gene is TRBJ2-2, the V gene TRBV4-3, with D tentatively TRBD1 or TRBD2 (5 bases each). V lost 0 bases, J lost 5 bases, and 10 bases lay in between. The CDR3 extends over 15 amino acids. CDR1 and CDR2 from the germline V gene are LGHNA and YSLEER. The CDR3 loop is CASSQEWGYTGELFF. CDR3 nucleotides: TGCGCCAGCAGCCAAGAATGGGGGTATACCGGGGAGCTGTTTTTT.

V gene TRBV4-2 combines with J gene TRBJ2-2; no clear D gene. This CDR3 is built from 13 residues. Germline V gives CDR1 LGHNA, CDR2 YNFKEQ. V gave up 4 bases and J gave up 7 bases, with 10 bases separating them. CDR3 region: CASSPLRIGELFF. The CDR3 bases are TGTGCCAGCAGCCCCCTGAGGATCGGGGAGCTGTTTTTT.